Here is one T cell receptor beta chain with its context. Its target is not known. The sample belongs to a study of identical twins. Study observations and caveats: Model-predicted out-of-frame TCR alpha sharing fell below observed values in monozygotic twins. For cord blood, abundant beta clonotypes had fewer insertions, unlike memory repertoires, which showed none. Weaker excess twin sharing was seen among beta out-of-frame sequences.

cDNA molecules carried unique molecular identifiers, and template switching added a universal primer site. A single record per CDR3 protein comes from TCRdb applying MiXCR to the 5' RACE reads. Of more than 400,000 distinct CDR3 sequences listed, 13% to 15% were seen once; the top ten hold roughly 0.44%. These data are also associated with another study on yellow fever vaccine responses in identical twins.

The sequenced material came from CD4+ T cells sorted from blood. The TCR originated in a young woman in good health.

The CDR3, as DNA: TGCAGTGCTAGAGCCAGGGGGCTGAATGAGCAGTTCTTC. Translating it yields CSARARGLNEQFF. The rearrangement uses TRBV20-1 and TRBJ2-1; 8 nucleotides line up with TRBD1. Germline V gene lookup returns CDR1 DFQATT and CDR2 SNEGSKA (reference sequence). V was pared by 1 base and J by 7 bases, with 3 bases of the junction left unmatched. This CDR3 is built from 13 residues.